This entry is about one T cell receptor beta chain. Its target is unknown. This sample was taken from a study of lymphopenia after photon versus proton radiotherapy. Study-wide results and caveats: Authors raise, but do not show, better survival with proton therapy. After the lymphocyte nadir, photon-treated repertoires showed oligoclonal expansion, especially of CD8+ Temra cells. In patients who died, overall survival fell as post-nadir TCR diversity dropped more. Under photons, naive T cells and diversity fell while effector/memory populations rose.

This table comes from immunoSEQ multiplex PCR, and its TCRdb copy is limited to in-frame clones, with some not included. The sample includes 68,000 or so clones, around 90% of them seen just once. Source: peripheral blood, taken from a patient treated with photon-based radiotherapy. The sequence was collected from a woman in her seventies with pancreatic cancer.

CDR3 bases: TGCAGCGTTACCTTAGGAAGCGCCTACGAGCAGTACTTC. As protein: CSVTLGSAYEQYF. The rearrangement uses TRBV29-1 and TRBJ2-7; D gene unclear. CDR1 SQVTM and CDR2 ANQGSEA come from the germline V gene. Trimming took off 5 bases at V and 2 bases at J, with 13 bases between the two ends. This CDR3 has 13 amino acids.